This TCR beta chain originates from a study of graft-versus-host responses after intestinal transplantation. The overall study: Induction using anti-thymocyte globulin, followed by tacrolimus and steroids for about 3 years, was given to all recipients. Points from the study as a whole: Association was observed between peak circulating GvH clone levels and early post-transplant HvG declines. Recipient marrow harbored GvH clones, some of which surfaced first in ileum or blood.

V was shortened by 3 bases and J by 0 bases, with 5 bases between the two germline ends. Germline loops: CDR1 LNHNV, CDR2 YYDKDF (reference sequence). This CDR3 is 13 amino acids long. Notes on this clone: Its antigen is unknown.

The method was immunoSEQ multiplex PCR; TCRdb's version includes in-frame clones alone and lacks a portion of them. The sample shows about 54,000 clones, about 89% of them seen only once. This receptor was obtained from a human patient who received an intestinal transplant, so some T cells may come from the graft donor. Sample: PBMCs, taken 650 to 680 days after intestinal transplant. This rearrangement joins TRBV15 to TRBJ1-1; D is unresolved. CDR3: CATSSQMNTEAFF. CDR3 DNA: TGTGCCACCAGCAGCCAGATGAACACTGAAGCTTTCTTT.